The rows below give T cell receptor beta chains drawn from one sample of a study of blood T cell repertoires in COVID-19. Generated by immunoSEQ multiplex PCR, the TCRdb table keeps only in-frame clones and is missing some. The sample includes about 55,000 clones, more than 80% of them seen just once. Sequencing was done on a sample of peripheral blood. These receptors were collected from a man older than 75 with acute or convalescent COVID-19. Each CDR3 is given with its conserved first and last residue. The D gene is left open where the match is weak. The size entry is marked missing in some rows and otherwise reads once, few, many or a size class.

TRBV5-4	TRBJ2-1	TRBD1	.	TGTGCCAGCAGCTCCCCGGGACAGGCAACGAATGAGCAGTTCTTC	CASSSPGQATNEQFF
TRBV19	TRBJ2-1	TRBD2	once	TGTGCCACTGCCTGGGGAGGGACTAGCGGGGGAAATGAGCAGTTCTTC	CATAWGGTSGGNEQFF
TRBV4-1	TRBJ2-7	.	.	TGCGCCAGCAGCCCCACAGGTTACGAGCAGTACTTC	CASSPTGYEQYF
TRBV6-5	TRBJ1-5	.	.	TGTGCCAGCAGCCGTGACAGTTATCAGCCCCAGCATTTT	CASSRDSYQPQHF
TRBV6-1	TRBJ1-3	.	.	TGTGCCAGCAGTAAAGGAGGCAGTCCTTCCCCCTCTGGAAACACCATATATTTT	CASSKGGSPSPSGNTIYF
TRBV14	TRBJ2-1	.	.	TGTGCCAGCAGCCCGACGACAATGTTCGACAATGAGCAGTTCTTC	CASSPTTMFDNEQFF
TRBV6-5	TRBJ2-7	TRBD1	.	TGTGCCAGCAGTCCGGACAGGGGGCGTCGGGAGTACTTC	CASSPDRGRREYF
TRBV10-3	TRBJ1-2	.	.	TGTGCCATCAGTGAGGGGTGGACAGAGGGCTACACCTTC	CAISEGWTEGYTF
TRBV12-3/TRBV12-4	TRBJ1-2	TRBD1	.	TGTGCCAGCAGTCCCCGGACAGGGTTTGGCTACACCTTC	CASSPRTGFGYTF
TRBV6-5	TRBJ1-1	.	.	TGTGCCAGCAGGGCTCAGGGGAGTCGCACTGAAGCTTTCTTT	CASRAQGSRTEAFF
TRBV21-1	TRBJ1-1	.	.	TGTGCCAGCAGCAAGGATCGCCAGGGAAACACTGAAGCTTTCTTT	CASSKDRQGNTEAFF
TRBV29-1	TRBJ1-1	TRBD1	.	TGCAGCGCAGGACAGGGGTTGATGAACACTGAAGCTTTCTTT	CSAGQGLMNTEAFF
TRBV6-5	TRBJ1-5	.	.	TGTGCCAGCATGACAGGAGATAGCAATCAGCCCCAGCATTTT	CASMTGDSNQPQHF
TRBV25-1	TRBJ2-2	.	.	TGTGCCAGCAGTACAGGGGGGGACACCGGGGAGCTGTTTTTT	CASSTGGDTGELFF
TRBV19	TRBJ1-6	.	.	TGTGCCAGTAGTATAGATCGGGGTCGTAATTCACCCCTCCACTTT	CASSIDRGRNSPLHF